This is a list of T cell receptor beta chains from one sample in a study of shared clonotypes between healthy human individuals. Generated by immunoSEQ multiplex PCR, the TCRdb table keeps only in-frame clones and is missing some. Here the sample spans approximately 1,000,000 clones, around 78% being singletons. The sequencing sample was made of memory CD4+ T cells from PBMCs. These receptors all stem from a man younger than 30 in good health. Some clones in this sample may be carry-over from other donors' samples. CDR3s include the opening cysteine and the closing phenylalanine or tryptophan. Fields, in order: clone size, V gene, J gene, D gene, CDR3 length, CDR3 protein, CDR3 DNA. The D gene is left open where the match is weak. Clone size, where shown, is once, few, many, or a class for clones that have expanded.

>once|TRBV11-2|TRBJ2-7|NA|15
CASSLEEGYEYEQYF
TGTGCCAGCAGCTTAGAAGAAGGGTATGAGTACGAGCAGTACTTC
>NA|TRBV7-9|TRBJ2-1|NA|14
CASSSGGLDNEQFF
TGTGCCAGCAGCTCGGGTGGGTTAGACAATGAGCAGTTCTTC
>NA|TRBV9|TRBJ2-1|NA|14
CASSGTGQKNEQFF
TGTGCCAGCAGCGGAACCGGACAGAAAAATGAGCAGTTCTTC
>few|TRBV6-1|TRBJ1-2|NA|12
CASSAFVQGYTF
TGTGCCAGCAGTGCCTTTGTACAGGGCTACACCTTC
>NA|TRBV30|TRBJ2-1|NA|11
CAWKTYNEQFF
TGTGCCTGGAAGACCTACAATGAGCAGTTCTTC
>NA|TRBV7-2|TRBJ2-3|TRBD2|18
CASSSGTSGRGGTDTQYF
TGTGCCAGCAGCAGCGGGACTAGCGGGAGGGGGGGCACAGATACGCAGTATTTT
>NA|TRBV28|TRBJ1-1|NA|15
CASRAGGVGNTEAFF
TGTGCCAGCAGAGCGGGGGGTGTAGGGAACACTGAAGCTTTCTTT
>NA|TRBV29-1|TRBJ1-2|NA|13
CSVVGTTGGSYTF
TGCAGCGTGGTCGGGACAACCGGGGGGAGCTACACCTTC
>NA|TRBV5-5|TRBJ2-1|NA|16
CASSLAGVSSYNEQFF
TGTGCCAGCAGCTTGGCCGGCGTTAGCTCCTACAATGAGCAGTTCTTC
>few|TRBV2|TRBJ1-5|NA|14
CASMTNREDQPQHF
TGTGCCAGCATGACAAACAGGGAGGATCAGCCCCAGCATTTT
>NA|TRBV5-6|TRBJ1-2|NA|15
CASSFSLRDLDGYTF
TGTGCCAGCAGCTTCTCTTTGAGGGATTTGGATGGCTACACCTTC
>NA|TRBV5-1|TRBJ1-2|NA|13
CASSLSPGDGYTF
TGCGCCAGCAGCTTGAGCCCAGGGGATGGCTACACCTTC
>once|TRBV4-1|TRBJ2-7|NA|15
CASSVQGTPRYEQYF
TGCGCCAGCAGCGTACAGGGAACACCCCGCTACGAGCAGTACTTC
>NA|TRBV28|TRBJ1-1|NA|14
CASSFGPVNTEAFF
TGTGCCAGCAGTTTTGGGCCGGTGAACACTGAAGCTTTCTTT
>many|TRBV19|TRBJ1-2|TRBD1|13
CASSPDRVGGYTF
TGTGCCAGTAGTCCTGACAGGGTTGGAGGCTACACCTTC
>NA|TRBV5-1|TRBJ2-5|TRBD2|13
CASSYREGETQYF
TGCGCCAGCAGCTATCGGGAGGGGGAGACCCAGTACTTC
>NA|TRBV6-5|TRBJ1-1|TRBD1|15
CASSTTGARKPEAFF
TGTGCCAGCAGTACAACAGGGGCCAGGAAGCCTGAAGCTTTCTTT
>NA|TRBV6-5|TRBJ1-1|NA|13
CASSSRMNTEAFF
TGTGCCAGCAGTTCCAGAATGAACACTGAAGCTTTCTTT
>NA|TRBV2|TRBJ1-4|NA|15
CASSESGSDNEKLFF
TGTGCCAGCAGTGAATCGGGCTCAGATAATGAAAAACTGTTTTTT
>NA|TRBV7-3|TRBJ1-2|TRBD1|17
CASSLTGGGDYSYGYTF
TGTGCCAGCAGCTTAACAGGGGGCGGCGATTACAGCTATGGCTACACCTTC
>NA|TRBV19|TRBJ1-4|NA|15
CASGATAATNEKLFF
TGTGCCAGTGGGGCGACGGCTGCAACTAATGAAAAACTGTTTTTT
>NA|TRBV6-1|TRBJ2-7|NA|15
CASSEASRGTYEQYF
TGTGCCAGCAGTGAAGCTTCCAGGGGTACCTACGAGCAGTACTTC
>NA|TRBV18|TRBJ1-3|NA|15
CASSPQGLAGNTIYF
TGTGCCAGCTCACCACAGGGACTAGCCGGAAACACCATATATTTT
>few|TRBV27|TRBJ1-1|NA|15
CASSLFGRGYTEAFF
TGTGCCAGCAGTTTATTCGGTCGGGGATACACTGAAGCTTTCTTT
>NA|TRBV5-1|TRBJ2-1|TRBD2|16
CASSPLAGARSNEQFF
TGCGCCAGCAGCCCACTAGCGGGAGCCCGGTCCAATGAGCAGTTCTTC
>once|TRBV30|TRBJ2-7|NA|15
CAWTPKGGTSYEQYF
TGCGCCTGGACCCCGAAGGGCGGCACGTCCTACGAGCAGTACTTC
>NA|TRBV29-1|TRBJ1-1|NA|12
CSVVPVNTEAFF
TGCAGCGTTGTACCCGTCAACACTGAAGCTTTCTTT
>NA|TRBV28|TRBJ2-7|NA|13
CASSWGQIYEQYF
TGTGCCAGCAGTTGGGGCCAGATTTACGAGCAGTACTTC
>NA|TRBV18|TRBJ2-7|NA|17
CASSPLQAGPSKGEQYF
TGTGCCAGCTCACCACTACAGGCAGGTCCTTCGAAAGGGGAGCAGTACTTC
>NA|TRBV5-5|TRBJ1-5|NA|13
CASSWSGHQPQHF
TGTGCCAGCAGCTGGAGCGGCCATCAGCCCCAGCATTTT
>NA|TRBV9|TRBJ2-3|NA|13
CASSVGGADTQYF
TGTGCCAGCAGCGTAGGCGGCGCCGATACGCAGTATTTT
>NA|TRBV19|TRBJ1-2|NA|13
CASSIDRNYGYTF
TGTGCCAGTAGTATAGACAGAAACTATGGCTACACCTTC
>NA|TRBV6-9|TRBJ1-1|NA|14
CASSYALVYTEAFF
TGTGCCAGCAGCTATGCCTTGGTGTACACTGAAGCTTTCTTT